Given below is one TCR beta chain in context. What this receptor recognizes is not known. The sample holds no much larger clone one base away, and base qualities are not on file. For CDR1 and CDR2, the germline V gene lists KGHSH and LQKENI. Unmatched junction bases come to 14, with V trimmed by 6 bases and J by 4 bases. The CDR3 measures 17 amino acids from cysteine to phenylalanine. The retained sequence is limited to the CDR3, 51 bases, with the frame set at the first base. The source of the sample is a study of blood T cell repertoires in COVID-19 (TCRdb year 2020). Study-wide context: Samples covering the acute and convalescent phases of COVID-19 were provided by collaborators in the United States, Italy and Spain. The dataset comprised deeply sampled blood TCRbeta repertoires from subjects exposed to, actively infected with, or recovered from COVID-19. Where available, HLA class I and class II types were obtained from metadata supplied by the sample provider rather than from assay-based typing. The material from the prospective study consisted of cDNA or gDNA derived from T cells, B-cell-depleted T cells, or PBMCs. The repertoires were made available in a free public database intended to serve as a resource for research on the immune response to SARS-CoV-2. Sample metadata almost always included a de-identified subject ID, COVID-19 status, age in years and sex. The samples were drawn from two sources: the first 160 participants of the ongoing ImmuneRACE study, and 1,000 to 1,500 subjects contributed by 6 global collaborators.

Collaborating institutions collected whole blood in K2EDTA tubes following their own protocols. For TCRbeta analysis, collaborator samples were shipped as frozen whole blood, as isolated PBMCs, or as DNA extracted from either sample type. Points the paper makes about the study in general: The amount of clinical and demographic metadata varied by source and participant and was provided uncurated.

TCRbeta CDR3 regions were amplified from genomic DNA by means of the immunoSEQ Assay, a bias-controlled multiplex PCR. The authors' analysis ran thus. The number of nucleated cells in each sample was estimated by amplification of reference gene primers within the assay. To quantify the absolute abundance of each unique TCRbeta CDR3 rearrangement, sequence reads were collapsed and filtered. For each sample, productive Simpson clonality was calculated as the square root of Simpson's diversity index across productive rearrangements. TCRdb carries this immuneACCESS record with in-frame sequences only. Its versions omit some clonotypes, under half of them owing to an unresolved V gene in the studies checked, with the rest unexplained. V, J and clone size reflect that table, while D and trimming were determined from the DNA. The table for this sample lists about 190,000 clones; 75% to 90% of them were counted only once. The leading ten clones occupy under 2.5% of the sample.

The TCR originated in a man between 70 and 80 years old with active or convalescent COVID-19. The sequence is built from TRBV18 and TRBJ2-3; 9 bases in the middle match TRBD2. The sample consisted of peripheral blood. The CDR3 corresponds to CASSTSLAGGPADTQYF. In nucleotides, the sequence is TGTGCCAGCTCCACTAGCCTCGCGGGAGGGCCTGCAGATACGCAGTATTTT.